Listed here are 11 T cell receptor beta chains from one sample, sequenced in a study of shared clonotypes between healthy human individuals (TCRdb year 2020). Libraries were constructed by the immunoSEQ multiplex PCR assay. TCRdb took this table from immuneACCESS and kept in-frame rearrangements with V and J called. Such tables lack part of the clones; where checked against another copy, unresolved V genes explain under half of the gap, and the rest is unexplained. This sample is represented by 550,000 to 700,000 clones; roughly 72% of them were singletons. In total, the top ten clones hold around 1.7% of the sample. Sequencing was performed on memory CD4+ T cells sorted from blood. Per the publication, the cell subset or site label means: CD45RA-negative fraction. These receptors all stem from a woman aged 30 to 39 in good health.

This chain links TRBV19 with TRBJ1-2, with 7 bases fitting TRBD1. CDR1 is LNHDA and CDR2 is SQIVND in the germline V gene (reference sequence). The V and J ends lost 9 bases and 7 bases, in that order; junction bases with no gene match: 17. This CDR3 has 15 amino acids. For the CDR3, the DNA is TGTGCCAGCTGCGCCCAGGGGGGGCAACCTCGTGGCTACACCTTC. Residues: CASCAQGGQPRGYTF.

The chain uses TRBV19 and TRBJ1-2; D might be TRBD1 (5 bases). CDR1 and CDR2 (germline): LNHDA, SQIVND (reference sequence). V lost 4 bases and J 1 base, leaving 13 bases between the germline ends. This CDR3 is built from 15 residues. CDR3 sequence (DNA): TGTGCCAGTAGTACGCGCCCGACAGATAACTATGGCTACACCTTC. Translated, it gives CASSTRPTDNYGYTF.

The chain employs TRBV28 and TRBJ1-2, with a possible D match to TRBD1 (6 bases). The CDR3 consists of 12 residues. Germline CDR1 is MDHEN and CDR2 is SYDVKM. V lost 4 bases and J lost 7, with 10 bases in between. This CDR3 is CASSYNRAGYTF. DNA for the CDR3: TGTGCCAGCAGTTATAACAGGGCTGGCTACACCTTC.

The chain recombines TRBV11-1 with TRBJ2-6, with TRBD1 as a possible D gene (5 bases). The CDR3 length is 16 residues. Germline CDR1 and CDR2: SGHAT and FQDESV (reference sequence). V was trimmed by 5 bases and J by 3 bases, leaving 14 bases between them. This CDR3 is CASSATGRIGANVLTF. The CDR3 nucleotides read TGTGCCAGCAGCGCAACAGGCCGCATTGGGGCCAACGTCCTGACTTTC.

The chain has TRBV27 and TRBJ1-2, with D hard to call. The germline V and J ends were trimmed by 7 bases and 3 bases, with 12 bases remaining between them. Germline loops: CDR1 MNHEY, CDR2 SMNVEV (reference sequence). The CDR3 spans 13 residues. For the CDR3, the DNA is TGTGCCAGCACCCCGCGGCAGGACTATGGCTACACCTTC. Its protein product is CASTPRQDYGYTF.

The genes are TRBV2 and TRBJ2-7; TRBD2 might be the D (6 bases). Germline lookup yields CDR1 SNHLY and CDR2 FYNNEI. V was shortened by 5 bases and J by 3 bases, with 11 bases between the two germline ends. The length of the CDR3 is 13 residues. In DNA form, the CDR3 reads TGTGCCAGCAGTTCTGACGGGGGCTACGAGCAGTACTTC. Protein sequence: CASSSDGGYEQYF.

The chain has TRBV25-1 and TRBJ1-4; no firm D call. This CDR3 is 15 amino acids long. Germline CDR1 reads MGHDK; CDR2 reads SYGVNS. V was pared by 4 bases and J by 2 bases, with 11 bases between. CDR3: CASSGLQGTNEKLFF. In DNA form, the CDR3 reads TGTGCCAGCAGTGGGTTACAAGGGACTAATGAAAAACTGTTTTTT.

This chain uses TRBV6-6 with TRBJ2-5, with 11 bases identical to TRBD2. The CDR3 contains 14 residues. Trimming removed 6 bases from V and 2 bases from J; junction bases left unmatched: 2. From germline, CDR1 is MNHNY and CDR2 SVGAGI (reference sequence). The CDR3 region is CASRIAGGQETQYF. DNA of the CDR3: TGTGCCAGCAGGATAGCGGGAGGGCAAGAGACCCAGTACTTC.

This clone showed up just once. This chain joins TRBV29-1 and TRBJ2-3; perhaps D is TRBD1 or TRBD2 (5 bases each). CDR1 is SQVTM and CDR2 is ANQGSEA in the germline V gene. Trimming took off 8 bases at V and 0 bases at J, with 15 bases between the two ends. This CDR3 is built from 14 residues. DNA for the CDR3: TGCAGCCTTGCCGGGGCTGGTAGCACAGATACGCAGTATTTT. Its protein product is CSLAGAGSTDTQYF.

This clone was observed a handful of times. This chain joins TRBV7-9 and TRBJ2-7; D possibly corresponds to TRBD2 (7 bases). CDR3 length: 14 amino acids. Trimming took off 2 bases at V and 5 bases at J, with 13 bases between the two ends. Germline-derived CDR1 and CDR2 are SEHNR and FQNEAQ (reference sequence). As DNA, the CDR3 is TGTGCCAGCAGCTTACGGGGGGCGGCAGACGAGCAGTACTTC. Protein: CASSLRGAADEQYF.

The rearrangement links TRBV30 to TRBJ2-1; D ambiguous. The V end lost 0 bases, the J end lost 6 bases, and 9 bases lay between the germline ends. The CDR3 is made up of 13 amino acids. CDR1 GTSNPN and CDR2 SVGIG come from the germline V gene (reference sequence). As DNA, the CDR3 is TGTGCCTGGAGTGTACCAGGTTTCAATGAGCAGTTCTTC. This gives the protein CAWSVPGFNEQFF.